A single sample gave rise to the 27 T cell receptor beta chains below, sequenced in a study of patients and donors after allogeneic stem cell transplantation. From the RT-PCR reads, TCRdb called clonotypes with MiXCR, one entry per CDR3 protein. The data contain 70,000 to 95,000 distinct CDR3 sequences, around 5% of them seen just once; the ten biggest clones take up around 2.6%. What was sequenced was blood, either unsorted or a sorted T cell fraction (not recorded which). These receptors originate from a human donor who was either an allogeneic HSCT recipient or a stem cell or donor lymphocyte infusion donor (not recorded which). It is not recorded whose cells these are; they may come from a transplant donor.

Many counts were recorded for this clonotype. This chain joins TRBV27 and TRBJ2-2, with a possible D match to TRBD2 (6 bases). The length of the CDR3 is 16 residues. CDR1 is MNHEY and CDR2 is SMNVEV in the germline V gene (reference sequence). Trimming pared 3 bases from V and 2 bases from J, leaving 13 bases between. CDR3 DNA sequence: TGTGCCAGCAGTTTCGAGGGAGGTTTCAACACCGGGGAGCTGTTTTTT. It encodes CASSFEGGFNTGELFF.

With respect to this clonotype: A much larger clonotype is one base distant, so this may be a read error. This chain uses TRBV12-3 or TRBV12-4 with TRBJ2-1, with TRBD2 matching over 7 bases. J lost 0 bases, V lost 6 bases, and 5 bases had no gene match. The CDR3 has 15 amino acids. This CDR3 is CASRLAVSSYNEQFF. For the CDR3, the DNA is TGTGCCAGCAGGCTAGCGGTTAGCTCCTACAATGAGCAGTTCTTC.

Regarding this clonotype: Without the conserved terminal phenylalanine or tryptophan, this CDR3 likely stems from a read error. This rearrangement joins TRBV11-2 to TRBJ1-5; no reliable D call. V was pared by 5 bases and J by 0 bases, with 5 bases between. The germline V gene encodes CDR1 SGHAT and CDR2 FQNNGV. The CDR3 has 13 amino acids. The CDR3 sequence is CASSAYSNQPQHS. DNA for the CDR3: TGTGCCAGCAGCGCTTATAGCAATCAGCCCCAGCATTCT.

The table lists this clonotype with many counts. The chain links TRBV20-1 to TRBJ1-5; D is perhaps TRBD1 (5 bases). Germline CDR1 and CDR2: DFQATT and SNEGSKA (reference sequence). V lost 4 bases and J lost 1, with 8 bases in between. The CDR3 consists of 13 residues. CDR3 bases: TGCAGTGCTAACGGGGACAGCAATCAGCCCCAGCATTTT. It yields the protein CSANGDSNQPQHF.

This clonotype was counted ten times or more. The rearrangement uses TRBV5-1 and TRBJ2-2; possibly TRBD2 for D (5 bases). The CDR3 extends over 16 amino acids. Germline-derived CDR1 and CDR2 are SGHRS and YFSETQ. Trimming took off 7 bases at V and 2 bases at J, with 18 bases between the two ends. CDR3 DNA: TGCGCCAGCCGCCCCGGGATGACGGGAAACACCGGGGAGCTGTTTTTT. This gives the protein CASRPGMTGNTGELFF.

This clonotype has ten or more counts. The genes are TRBV29-1 and TRBJ2-2; D possibly matches TRBD1 or TRBD2 (5 bases each). The CDR3 runs 15 residues. Trimming took 7 bases from V and 2 from J, leaving 17 bases between them. Germline CDR1 and CDR2: SQVTM and ANQGSEA. The CDR3 here is CSATSGLLNTGELFF. In DNA, the CDR3 is TGCAGCGCTACTTCGGGGCTATTAAACACCGGGGAGCTGTTTTTT.

There are many counts of this clonotype. CDR3 in amino acids: CASSLEGTNIQYF. The CDR3 region has the DNA TGTGCCAGCAGTTTAGAGGGCACGAACATTCAGTACTTC. The rearrangement links TRBV28 to TRBJ2-4; D perhaps matches TRBD2 (5 bases). Trimming removed 2 bases from V and 7 bases from J, with 9 bases in between. Germline lookup yields CDR1 MDHEN and CDR2 SYDVKM. This CDR3 contains 13 residues.

Many counts were recorded for this clonotype. This chain links TRBV7-3 with TRBJ2-7; 10 bases are shared with TRBD1. The germline gives CDR1 SGHTA, CDR2 FQGTGA. The V gene end was trimmed by 5 bases and the J gene end by 12 bases; junction bases not matched to a gene: 13. The CDR3 runs 14 residues. CDR3 residues: CASSQDPGTGDVYF. In nucleotides, the CDR3 is TGTGCCAGCAGCCAGGACCCCGGGACAGGGGACGTGTACTTC.

This clonotype was detected many times. The rearrangement uses TRBV20-1 and TRBJ2-1, with 16 bases identical to TRBD2. J gave up 9 bases and V 3 bases, and 8 bases lay outside the gene matches. This CDR3 has 16 amino acids. The germline V gene has CDR1 DFQATT and CDR2 SNEGSKA (reference sequence). The CDR3 DNA sequence: TGCAGTGCTAGCAGGGGGACTAGCGGGGGGGTTGCTGAGCAGTTCTTC. It encodes CSASRGTSGGVAEQFF.

The CDR3, as DNA: TGTGCCAGCAGTTCCCCCCGGGGTTTCAAGAACACTGAAGCTTTCTTT. The encoded protein is CASSSPRGFKNTEAFF. The V gene is TRBV28, the J gene TRBJ1-1; no firm D call. V was clipped by 4 bases and J by 1 base, with 16 bases between them. The germline CDR1 and CDR2 sequences are MDHEN and SYDVKM. There are 16 residues in the CDR3.

Turning to this clonotype: The junction departs from the called germline gene at one end, perhaps through a read error. The rearrangement links TRBV15 to TRBJ1-6; D is possibly TRBD1 (5 bases). Germline V gene sequence: CDR1 LNHNV, CDR2 YYDKDF (reference sequence). CDR3 size: 15 residues. This CDR3 reads CATSRDLTDNSSLHF. DNA of the CDR3: TGTGCCACCAGCAGAGATCTGACAGATAATTCATCCCTCCACTTT.

The chain carries TRBV12-5 and TRBJ2-3; unclear D gene. V lost 1 base to trimming and J lost 8 bases, with 4 bases between them. The CDR3 runs to 11 residues. The germline CDR1 and CDR2 sequences are LGHNT and FRNRAP. For the CDR3, the DNA is TGTGCTAGTGGTTTGGGACTTACGCAGTATTTT. This codes for CASGLGLTQYF.

This clonotype was found many times. The chain carries TRBV5-4 and TRBJ2-1; the D call may be TRBD1 or TRBD2 (5 bases each). The CDR3 is made up of 15 amino acids. Germline V gene data show CDR1 as SGHNT and CDR2 as YYREEE (reference sequence). V dropped 4 bases and J dropped 3 bases, with 14 bases sitting between them. CDR3 loop: CASSPGPIDYNEQFF. DNA of the CDR3: TGTGCCAGCAGCCCGGGACCGATTGACTACAATGAGCAGTTCTTC.

The sample holds many counts of this clonotype. The DNA of the CDR3 is TGCGCCAGCAAACTGGATACGCAGTATTTT. Residues: CASKLDTQYF. The chain has TRBV5-1 and TRBJ2-3, with D uncertain. The V end was cut by 6 bases, the J end by 6 bases, with 5 bases between. Per germline, CDR1 SGHRS and CDR2 YFSETQ. CDR3 length: 10 residues.

As to this clonotype: This may arise from a read error, as a much more abundant clone is one base away. The J gene is TRBJ2-1, the V gene TRBV5-6, with D perhaps TRBD1 (5 bases). This CDR3 is 14 amino acids long. Germline V CDR1 and CDR2: SGHDT, YYEEEE. This CDR3 reads CASSLKGPYKEQFF. The CDR3 nucleotides are TGTGCCAGCAGCTTGAAGGGGCCCTACAAGGAGCAGTTCTTC.

This clonotype was counted ten times or more. The genes are TRBV4-2 and TRBJ2-7; D uncertain. The CDR3 extends over 14 amino acids. Trimming shortened V by 0 bases and J by 3 bases, and 9 bases separated the two germline ends. CDR1 and CDR2 from the germline V gene are LGHNA and YNFKEQ. This CDR3 reads CASSQDIMGYEQYF. The CDR3 DNA reads as TGTGCCAGCAGCCAAGATATTATGGGCTACGAGCAGTACTTC.

This clonotype was seen ten or more times. This chain uses TRBV29-1 with TRBJ1-5; D is uncertain. Trimming removed 4 bases at V and 0 bases at J, with 10 bases between. This CDR3 has 14 amino acids. Germline CDR1 SQVTM, CDR2 ANQGSEA. The CDR3 region has the DNA TGCAGCGTTGTAGCAGGTGATAGCAATCAGCCCCAGCATTTT. It specifies CSVVAGDSNQPQHF.

This clonotype occurred many times. This chain links TRBV12-3 or TRBV12-4 with TRBJ1-2; D not resolved. V lost 2 bases, J lost 8 bases, and 12 bases lay in between. The CDR3 has 13 residues. The CDR3 DNA reads TGTGCCAGCAGTTTACAGGAAGGGCTAGGCTACACCTTC. Amino acids: CASSLQEGLGYTF.

This clonotype was counted ten times or more. The chain combines TRBV5-1 with TRBJ1-4; a weak D match, TRBD1 (5 bases). V dropped 0 bases and J dropped 6 bases, with 12 bases sitting between them. This CDR3 contains 15 residues. Per germline, CDR1 SGHRS and CDR2 YFSETQ. This CDR3 is CASSLVGAGYEKLFF. CDR3 nucleotide sequence: TGCGCCAGCAGCTTGGTAGGGGCGGGGTATGAAAAACTGTTTTTT.

The table lists this clonotype with many counts. The chain's CDR3 is CSATRDRGQPQHF. CDR3 DNA sequence: TGCAGCGCGACCCGGGACAGGGGACAGCCCCAGCATTTT. V and J are TRBV29-1 and TRBJ1-5; 10 nucleotides line up with TRBD1. Germline trimming cut 7 bases from V and 7 bases from J; bases unmatched to any gene: 7. The CDR3 is made up of 13 amino acids. The V gene's germline CDR1 is SQVTM and CDR2 ANQGSEA.

In this sample, this clonotype turned up many times. The gene calls are TRBV27 and TRBJ1-1; D is unclear. V was pared by 2 bases and J by 6 bases, with 13 bases between. CDR1 and CDR2 (germline): MNHEY, SMNVEV (reference sequence). There are 14 residues in the CDR3. In DNA form, the CDR3 reads TGTGCCAGCAGTTTAGAGAGACAAACCCCTGAAGCTTTCTTT. Amino acids: CASSLERQTPEAFF.

In this sample, this clonotype turned up many times. The chain carries TRBV20-1 and TRBJ2-7, with 9 positions matching TRBD2. V gave up 0 bases and J gave up 3 bases; unmatched junction bases: 6. The germline gives CDR1 DFQATT, CDR2 SNEGSKA (reference sequence). This CDR3 is built from 15 residues. CDR3 amino acids: CSARDSGSLNYEQYF. The CDR3 bases are TGCAGTGCTAGAGATAGCGGGAGTTTGAACTACGAGCAGTACTTC.

This clonotype was counted many times. The chain uses TRBV28 and TRBJ1-1; 7 bases match TRBD1. The CDR3 has 14 residues. J lost 4 bases, V lost 3 bases, and 5 bases had no gene match. Germline V CDR1 and CDR2: MDHEN, SYDVKM. The CDR3 loop is CASSFPNRGTEAFF. In DNA, the CDR3 is TGTGCCAGCAGTTTCCCGAACAGGGGCACTGAAGCTTTCTTT.

The sample holds many counts of this clonotype. The chain carries TRBV20-1 and TRBJ2-1, with D perhaps matching TRBD2 (5 bases). The V end lost 0 bases, the J end lost 4 bases, and 13 bases lay between the germline ends. The CDR3 extends over 15 amino acids. Germline CDR1 and CDR2: DFQATT and SNEGSKA (reference sequence). The CDR3 protein is CSARDSSAVYNEQFF. CDR3 nucleotides: TGCAGTGCTAGAGACAGTAGCGCAGTTTACAATGAGCAGTTCTTC.

There are many counts of this clonotype. J is TRBJ2-1 and V is TRBV10-3; 14 bases agree with TRBD2. CDR1 ENHRY and CDR2 SYGVKD come from the germline V gene. This CDR3 contains 14 residues. The trim removed 10 bases at V and 6 bases at J, leaving 5 bases unmatched. In nucleotides, the CDR3 is TGTGCCACACTCGGGACTAGCGGGGGCAATGAGCAGTTCTTC. The encoded protein is CATLGTSGGNEQFF.

This clonotype appeared many times. The CDR3 here is CASSLRTGGQPQHF. CDR3 nucleotide sequence: TGTGCCAGCAGTTTACGGACAGGGGGTCAGCCCCAGCATTTT. This chain links TRBV12-3 or TRBV12-4 with TRBJ1-5; TRBD1 matches at 10 bases. CDR3 length: 14 residues. V trimming: 2 bases; J trimming: 6 bases; junction bases outside the gene matches: 1.

This clonotype was counted at least ten times. The V and J genes are TRBV20-1 and TRBJ2-1, with 8 bases that match TRBD2. From germline, CDR1 is DFQATT and CDR2 SNEGSKA (reference sequence). The junction had 7 bases not matched to a gene; V was cut back by 5 bases and J by 4 bases. The CDR3 sequence is 14 residues long. The CDR3 loop reads CSAASSGSYNEQFF. CDR3 DNA sequence: TGCAGTGCTGCCTCTAGCGGGTCATACAATGAGCAGTTCTTC.